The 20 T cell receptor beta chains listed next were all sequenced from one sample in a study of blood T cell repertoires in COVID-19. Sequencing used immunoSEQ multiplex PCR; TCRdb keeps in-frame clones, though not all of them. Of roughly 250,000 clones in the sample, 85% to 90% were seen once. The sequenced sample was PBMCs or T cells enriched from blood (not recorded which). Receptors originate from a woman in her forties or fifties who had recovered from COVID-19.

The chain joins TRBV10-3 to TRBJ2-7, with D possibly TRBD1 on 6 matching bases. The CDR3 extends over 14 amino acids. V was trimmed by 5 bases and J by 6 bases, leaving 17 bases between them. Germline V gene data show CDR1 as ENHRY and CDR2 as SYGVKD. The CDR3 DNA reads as TGTGCCATCAGTACTACAGGGATAGCGCGCGAGCAGTACTTC. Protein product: CAISTTGIAREQYF.

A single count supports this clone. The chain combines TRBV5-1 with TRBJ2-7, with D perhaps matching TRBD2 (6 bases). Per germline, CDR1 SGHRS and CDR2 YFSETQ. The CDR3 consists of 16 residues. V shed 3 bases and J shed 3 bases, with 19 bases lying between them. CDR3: CASSSGPQGGLYEQYF. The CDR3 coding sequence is TGCGCCAGCAGCTCGGGGCCGCAGGGAGGACTCTACGAGCAGTACTTC.

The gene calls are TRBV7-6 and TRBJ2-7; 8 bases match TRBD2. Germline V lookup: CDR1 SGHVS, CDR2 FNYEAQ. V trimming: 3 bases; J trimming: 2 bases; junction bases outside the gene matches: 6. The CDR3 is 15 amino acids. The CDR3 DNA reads TGTGCCAGCAGCTTCCTAGCGGGCCCGACCTACGAGCAGTACTTC. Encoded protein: CASSFLAGPTYEQYF.

The CDR3: CASSELAGRTDTQYF. The CDR3 nucleotides are TGTGCCAGCAGTGAACTAGCGGGACGCACAGATACGCAGTATTTT. This chain links TRBV2 with TRBJ2-3; 9 bases map to TRBD2. The CDR3 length is 15 residues. Trimming removed 2 bases from V and 1 base from J; junction bases left unmatched: 1. Germline lookup yields CDR1 SNHLY and CDR2 FYNNEI.

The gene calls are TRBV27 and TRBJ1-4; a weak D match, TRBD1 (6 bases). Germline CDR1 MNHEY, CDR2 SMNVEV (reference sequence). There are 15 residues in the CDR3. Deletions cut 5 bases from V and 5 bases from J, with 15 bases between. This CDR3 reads CASSHPGQGNEKLFF. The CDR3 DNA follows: TGTGCCAGCAGTCATCCGGGACAAGGAAATGAAAAACTGTTTTTT.

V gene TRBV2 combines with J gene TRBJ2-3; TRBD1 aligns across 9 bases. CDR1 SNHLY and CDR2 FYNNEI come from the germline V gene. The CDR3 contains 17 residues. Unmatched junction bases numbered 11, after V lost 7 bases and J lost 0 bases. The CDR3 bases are TGTGCCAGCACTATAGAGCAACAGGGGGCTAGCACAGATACGCAGTATTTT. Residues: CASTIEQQGASTDTQYF.

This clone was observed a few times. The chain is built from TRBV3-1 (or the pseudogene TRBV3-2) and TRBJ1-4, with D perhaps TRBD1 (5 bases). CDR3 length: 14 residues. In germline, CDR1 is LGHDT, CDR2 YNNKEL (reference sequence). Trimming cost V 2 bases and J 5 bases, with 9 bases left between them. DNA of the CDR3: TGTGCCAGCAGCCAAAGGCAGGGAAATGAAAAACTGTTTTTT. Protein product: CASSQRQGNEKLFF.

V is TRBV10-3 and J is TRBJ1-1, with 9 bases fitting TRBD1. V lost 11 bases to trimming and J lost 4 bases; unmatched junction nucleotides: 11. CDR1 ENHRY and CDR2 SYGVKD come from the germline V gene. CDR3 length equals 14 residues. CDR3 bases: TGTGCCTCACACCCGGGACAGGGAGCCACTGAAGCTTTCTTT. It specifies CASHPGQGATEAFF.

The CDR3: CASSLELAGNTGELFF. The CDR3 DNA reads as TGCGCCAGCAGCTTGGAGCTAGCGGGAAACACCGGGGAGCTGTTTTTT. The chain is built from TRBV5-1 and TRBJ2-2, with 9 bases matching TRBD2. The CDR3 runs 16 residues. Per germline, CDR1 SGHRS and CDR2 YFSETQ. With V trimmed by 0 bases and J by 2 bases, 2 bases remained unmatched.

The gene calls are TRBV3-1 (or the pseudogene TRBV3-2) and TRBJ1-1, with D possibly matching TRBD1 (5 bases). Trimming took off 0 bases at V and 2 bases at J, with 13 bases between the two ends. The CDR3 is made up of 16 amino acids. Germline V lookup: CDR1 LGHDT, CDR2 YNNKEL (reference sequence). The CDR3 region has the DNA TGTGCCAGCAGCCAAGATGTCGGGGGGTACAACACTGAAGCTTTCTTT. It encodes CASSQDVGGYNTEAFF.

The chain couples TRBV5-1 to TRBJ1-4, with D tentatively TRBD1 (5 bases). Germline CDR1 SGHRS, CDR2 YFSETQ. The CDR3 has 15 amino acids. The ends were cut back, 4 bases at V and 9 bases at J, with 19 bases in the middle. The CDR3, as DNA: TGCGCCAGCAGCGGTGGTGGGCTTGACAGCCAAAAACTGTTTTTT. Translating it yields CASSGGGLDSQKLFF.

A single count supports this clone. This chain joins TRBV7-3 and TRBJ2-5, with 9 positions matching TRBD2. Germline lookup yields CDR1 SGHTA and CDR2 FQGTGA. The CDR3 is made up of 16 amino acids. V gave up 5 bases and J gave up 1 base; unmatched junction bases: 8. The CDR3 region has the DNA TGTGCCAGCAGCCCGGAGGGCGGGAGGGCCCAAGAGACCCAGTACTTC. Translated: CASSPEGGRAQETQYF.

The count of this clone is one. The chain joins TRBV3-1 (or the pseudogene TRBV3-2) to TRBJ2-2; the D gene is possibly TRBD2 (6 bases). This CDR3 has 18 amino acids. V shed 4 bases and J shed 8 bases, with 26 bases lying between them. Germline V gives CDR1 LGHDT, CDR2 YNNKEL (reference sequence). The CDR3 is CASSRKGAPGVGSGELFF. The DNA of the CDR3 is TGTGCCAGCAGCCGTAAAGGAGCCCCCGGAGTCGGGAGTGGGGAGCTGTTTTTT.

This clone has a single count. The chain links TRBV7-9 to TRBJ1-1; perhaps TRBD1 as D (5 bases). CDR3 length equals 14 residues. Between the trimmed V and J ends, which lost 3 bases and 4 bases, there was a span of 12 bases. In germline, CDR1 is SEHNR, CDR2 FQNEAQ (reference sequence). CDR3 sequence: CASSFGGMVTEAFF. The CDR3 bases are TGTGCCAGCAGCTTTGGGGGGATGGTCACTGAAGCTTTCTTT. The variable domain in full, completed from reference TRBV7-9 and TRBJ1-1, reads DTGVSQNPRHKITKRGQNVTFRCDPISEHNRLYWYRQTLGQGPEFLTYFQNEAQLEKSRLLSDRFSAERPKGSFSTLEIQRTEQGDSAMYLCASSFGGMVTEAFFGQGTRLTVV.

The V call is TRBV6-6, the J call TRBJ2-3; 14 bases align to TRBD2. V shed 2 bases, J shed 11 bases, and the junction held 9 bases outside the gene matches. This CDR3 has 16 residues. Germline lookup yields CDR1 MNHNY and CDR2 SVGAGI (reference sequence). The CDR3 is CASSYASGTSGSRQYF. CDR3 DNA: TGTGCCAGCAGTTACGCCTCCGGGACTAGCGGGAGCAGGCAGTATTTT.

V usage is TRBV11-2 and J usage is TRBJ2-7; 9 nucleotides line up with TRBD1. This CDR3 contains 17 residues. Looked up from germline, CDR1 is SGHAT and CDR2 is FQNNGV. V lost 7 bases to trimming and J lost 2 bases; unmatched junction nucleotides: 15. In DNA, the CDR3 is TGTGCCAGCACCAACCGCCGGGACAGGGAACACCCCTACGAGCAGTACTTC. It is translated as CASTNRRDREHPYEQYF.

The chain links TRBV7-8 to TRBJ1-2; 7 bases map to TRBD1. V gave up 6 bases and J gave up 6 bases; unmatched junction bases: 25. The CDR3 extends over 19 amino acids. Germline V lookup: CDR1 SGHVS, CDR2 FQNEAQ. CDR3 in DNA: TGTGCCAGCAGTTCCCTGGGACAGATCCTGACCAGTAGCCGGGATGGCTACACCTTC. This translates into CASSSLGQILTSSRDGYTF.

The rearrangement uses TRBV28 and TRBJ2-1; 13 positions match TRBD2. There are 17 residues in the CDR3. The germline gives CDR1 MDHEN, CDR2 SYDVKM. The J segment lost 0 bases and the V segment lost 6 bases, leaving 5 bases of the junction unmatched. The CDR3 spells CASSRTSGGSSYNEQFF. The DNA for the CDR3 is TGTGCCAGCAGCAGGACTAGCGGGGGTAGCTCCTACAATGAGCAGTTCTTC.

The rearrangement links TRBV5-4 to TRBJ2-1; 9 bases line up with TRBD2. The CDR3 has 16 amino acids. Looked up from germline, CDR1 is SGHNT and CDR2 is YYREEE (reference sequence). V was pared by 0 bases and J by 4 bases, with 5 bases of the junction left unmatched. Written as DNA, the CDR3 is TGTGCCAGCAGCTTGGCCTCCCTAGCGGGATACAATGAGCAGTTCTTC. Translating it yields CASSLASLAGYNEQFF.

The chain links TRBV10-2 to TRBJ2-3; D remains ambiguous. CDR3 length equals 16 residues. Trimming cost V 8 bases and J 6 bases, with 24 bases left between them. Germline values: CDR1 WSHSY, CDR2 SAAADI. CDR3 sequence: CASGLGSLTPLDTQYF. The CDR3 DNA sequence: TGCGCCAGCGGGTTGGGCAGTTTGACCCCGTTGGATACGCAGTATTTT.